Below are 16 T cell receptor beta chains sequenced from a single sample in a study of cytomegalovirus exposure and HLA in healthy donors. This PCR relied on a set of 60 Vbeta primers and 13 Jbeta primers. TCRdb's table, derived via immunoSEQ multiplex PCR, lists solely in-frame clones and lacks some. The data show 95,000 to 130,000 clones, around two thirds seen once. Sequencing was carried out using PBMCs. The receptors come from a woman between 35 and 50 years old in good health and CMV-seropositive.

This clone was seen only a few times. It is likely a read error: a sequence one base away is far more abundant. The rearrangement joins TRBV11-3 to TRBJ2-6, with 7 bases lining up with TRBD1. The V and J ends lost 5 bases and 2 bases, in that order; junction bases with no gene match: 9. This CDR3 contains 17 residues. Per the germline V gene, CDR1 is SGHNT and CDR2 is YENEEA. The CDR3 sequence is CASSQAEQGAGANVLTF. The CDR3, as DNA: TGTGCCAGCAGCCAAGCGGAGCAGGGGGCTGGGGCCAACGTCCTGACTTTC. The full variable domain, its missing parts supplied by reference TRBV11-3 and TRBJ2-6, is EAGVVQSPRYKIIEKKQPVAFWCNPISGHNTLYWYLQNLGQGPELLIRYENEEAVDDSQLPKDRFSAERLKGVDSTLKIQPAELGDSAVYLCASSQAEQGAGANVLTFGAGSRLTVL.

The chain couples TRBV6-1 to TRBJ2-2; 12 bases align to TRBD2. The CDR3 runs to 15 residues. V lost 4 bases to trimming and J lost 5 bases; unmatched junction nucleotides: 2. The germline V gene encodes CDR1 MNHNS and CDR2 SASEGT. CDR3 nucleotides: TGTGCCAGCAGTGGACTAGCGGGAGTGACCGGGGAGCTGTTTTTT. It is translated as CASSGLAGVTGELFF.

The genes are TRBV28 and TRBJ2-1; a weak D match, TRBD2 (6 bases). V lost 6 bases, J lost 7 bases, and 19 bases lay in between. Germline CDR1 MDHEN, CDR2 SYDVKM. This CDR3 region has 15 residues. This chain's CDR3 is CASSPYLRDSNEQFF. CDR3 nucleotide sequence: TGTGCCAGCAGCCCCTACCTACGGGACTCAAATGAGCAGTTCTTC. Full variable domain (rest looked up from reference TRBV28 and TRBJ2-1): DVKVTQSSRYLVKRTGEKVFLECVQDMDHENMFWYRQDPGLGLRLIYFSYDVKMKEKGDIPEGYSVSREKKERFSLILESASTNQTSMYLCASSPYLRDSNEQFFGPGTRLTVL.

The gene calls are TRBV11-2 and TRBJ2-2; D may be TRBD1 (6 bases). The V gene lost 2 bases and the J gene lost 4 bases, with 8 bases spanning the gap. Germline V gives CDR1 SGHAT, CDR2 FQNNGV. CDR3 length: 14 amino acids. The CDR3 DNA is TGTGCCAGCAGCTTAAGCAGGGGCACCGGGGAGCTGTTTTTT. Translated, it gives CASSLSRGTGELFF.

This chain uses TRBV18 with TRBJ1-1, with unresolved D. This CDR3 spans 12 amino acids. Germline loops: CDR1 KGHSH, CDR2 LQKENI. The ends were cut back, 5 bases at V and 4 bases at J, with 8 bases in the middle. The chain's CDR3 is CASSGEGTEAFF. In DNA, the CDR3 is TGTGCCAGCTCAGGGGAGGGCACTGAAGCTTTCTTT.

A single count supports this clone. The CDR3 DNA reads TGCGCCAGCAGCCAAGAAAGGAGGGCCGAGACCCAGTACTTC. Its protein product is CASSQERRAETQYF. V is TRBV4-1 and J is TRBJ2-5; tentatively, D is TRBD2 (6 bases). The germline V gene encodes CDR1 MGHRA and CDR2 YSYEKL. Trimming removed 0 bases from V and 5 bases from J, with 10 bases in between. This CDR3 region has 14 residues.

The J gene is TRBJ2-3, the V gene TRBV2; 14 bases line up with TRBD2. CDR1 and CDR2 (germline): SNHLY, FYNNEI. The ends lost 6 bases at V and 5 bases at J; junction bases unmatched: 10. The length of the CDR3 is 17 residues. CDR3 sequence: CASSDILGLAGEDTQYF. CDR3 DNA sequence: TGTGCCAGCAGCGATATCCTGGGACTAGCGGGAGAAGATACGCAGTATTTT.

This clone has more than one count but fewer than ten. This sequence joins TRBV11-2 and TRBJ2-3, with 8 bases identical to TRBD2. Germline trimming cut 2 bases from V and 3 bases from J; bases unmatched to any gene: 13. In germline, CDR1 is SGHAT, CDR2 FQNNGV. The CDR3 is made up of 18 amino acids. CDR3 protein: CASSLWVGAGGGTDTQYF. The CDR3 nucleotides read TGTGCCAGCAGCTTATGGGTCGGCGCGGGAGGTGGTACAGATACGCAGTATTTT.

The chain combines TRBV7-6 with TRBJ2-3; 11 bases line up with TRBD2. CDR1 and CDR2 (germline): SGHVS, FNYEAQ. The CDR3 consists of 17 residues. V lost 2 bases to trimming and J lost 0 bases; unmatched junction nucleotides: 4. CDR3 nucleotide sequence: TGTGCCAGCAGCTTAACTAGCGGGGGCACTAGCACAGATACGCAGTATTTT. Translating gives CASSLTSGGTSTDTQYF. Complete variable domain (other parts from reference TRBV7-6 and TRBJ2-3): GAGVSQSPRYKVTKRGQDVALRCDPISGHVSLYWYRQALGQGPEFLTYFNYEAQQDKSGLPNDRFSAERPEGSISTLTIQRTEQRDSAMYRCASSLTSGGTSTDTQYFGPGTRLTVL.

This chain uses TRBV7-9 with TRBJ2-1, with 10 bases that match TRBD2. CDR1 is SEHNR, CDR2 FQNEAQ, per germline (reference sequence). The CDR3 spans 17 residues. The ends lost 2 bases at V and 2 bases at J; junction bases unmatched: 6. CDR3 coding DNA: TGTGCCAGCAGCTTATGGGTAGCGGGAGGAGCCTACAATGAGCAGTTCTTC. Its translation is CASSLWVAGGAYNEQFF.

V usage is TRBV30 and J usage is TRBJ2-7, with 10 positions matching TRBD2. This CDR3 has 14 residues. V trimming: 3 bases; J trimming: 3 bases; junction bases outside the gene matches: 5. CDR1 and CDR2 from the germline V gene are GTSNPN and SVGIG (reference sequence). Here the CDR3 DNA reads TGTGCCTGGAGAGCGGGAGGGCGAGACTACGAGCAGTACTTC. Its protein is CAWRAGGRDYEQYF. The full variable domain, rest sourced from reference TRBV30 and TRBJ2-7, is SQTIHQWPATLVQPVGSPLSLECTVEGTSNPNLYWYRQAAGRGLQLLFYSVGIGQISSEVPQNLSASRPQDRQFILSSKKLLLSDSGFYLCAWRAGGRDYEQYFGPGTRLTVT.

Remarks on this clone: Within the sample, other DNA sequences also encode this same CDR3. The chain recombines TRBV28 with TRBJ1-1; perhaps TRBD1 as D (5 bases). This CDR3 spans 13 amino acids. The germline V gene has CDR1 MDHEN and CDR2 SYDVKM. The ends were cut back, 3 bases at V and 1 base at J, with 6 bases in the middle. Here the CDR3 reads CASSFQGNTEAFF. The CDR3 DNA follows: TGTGCCAGCAGTTTCCAGGGGAACACTGAAGCTTTCTTT.

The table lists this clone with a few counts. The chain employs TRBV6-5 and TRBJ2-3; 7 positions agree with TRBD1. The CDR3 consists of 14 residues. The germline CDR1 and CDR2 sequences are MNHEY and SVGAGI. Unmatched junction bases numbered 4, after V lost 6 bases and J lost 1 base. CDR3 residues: CASSPGQGTDTQYF. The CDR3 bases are TGTGCCAGCAGCCCCGGACAGGGCACAGATACGCAGTATTTT.

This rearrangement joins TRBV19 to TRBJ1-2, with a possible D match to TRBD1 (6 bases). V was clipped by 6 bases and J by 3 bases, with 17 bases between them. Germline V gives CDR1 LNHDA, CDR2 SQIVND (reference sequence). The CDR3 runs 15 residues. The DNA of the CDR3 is TGTGCCAGTAGACACCGGGACATTGGGGACTATGGCTACACCTTC. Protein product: CASRHRDIGDYGYTF.

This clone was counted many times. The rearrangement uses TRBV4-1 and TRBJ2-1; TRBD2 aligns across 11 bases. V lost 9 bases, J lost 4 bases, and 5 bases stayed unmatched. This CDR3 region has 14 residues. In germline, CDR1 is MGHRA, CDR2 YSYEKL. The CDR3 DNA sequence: TGCGCCAGTACTAGCGGGAGCTATTACAATGAGCAGTTCTTC. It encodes CASTSGSYYNEQFF.

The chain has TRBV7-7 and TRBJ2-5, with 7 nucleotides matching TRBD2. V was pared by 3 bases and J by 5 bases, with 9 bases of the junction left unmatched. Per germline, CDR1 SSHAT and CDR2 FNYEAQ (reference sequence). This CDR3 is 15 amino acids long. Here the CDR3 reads CASSFSGSSGETQYF. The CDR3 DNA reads TGTGCCAGCAGCTTTAGCGGGTCCAGTGGGGAGACCCAGTACTTC.